This T cell receptor (beta chain) was sequenced in a study of blood T cell repertoires in COVID-19 (dated by TCRdb to between 2020 and 2021). Context from the whole study: Samples covering the acute and convalescent phases of COVID-19 were provided by collaborators in the United States, Italy and Spain. Nearly every sample came with metadata listing a de-identified subject ID, COVID-19 status, age in years and sex. The material from the prospective study consisted of cDNA or gDNA derived from T cells, B-cell-depleted T cells, or PBMCs. Samples were obtained from the ongoing ImmuneRACE study (first 160 participants) and from 1,000 to 1,500 subjects provided by 6 global collaborators. Deeply sampled blood TCRbeta repertoires from subjects exposed to, actively infected with, or recovered from COVID-19 were included in the dataset. Where available, HLA class I and class II types were obtained from metadata supplied by the sample provider rather than from assay-based typing. The repertoires were made available in a free public database intended to serve as a resource for research on the immune response to SARS-CoV-2.

Broad study findings and their caveats: The quantity of clinical and demographic metadata differed by source and by participant and was supplied without curation.

The CDR3 sequence holds 15 residues, the cysteine and phenylalanine included. Just CDR3 DNA is preserved here, 45 bases in frame from base 1. From the germline V gene (reference sequence), CDR1 is LNHDA and CDR2 is SQIVND. The V end loses 3 bases and the J end loses 3 bases, and a stretch of 12 bases separates them. On this clone itself: This clone's antigen is unknown. No base-level quality is on record; no much larger clone is a single base apart.

At one collaborating source in Seattle, patients were enrolled during active infection and were followed longitudinally through the course of disease. Collaborating institutions collected whole blood in K2EDTA tubes following their own protocols. Collaborator samples were shipped for TCRbeta analysis as frozen whole blood, isolated PBMCs, or DNA extracted from either sample type. TCRbeta CDR3 regions were amplified from genomic DNA using the immunoSEQ Assay, a bias-controlled multiplex PCR. The authors' pipeline ran thus. Within the assay, amplification of reference gene primers was used to estimate how many nucleated cells each sample contained. Sequence reads were collapsed and filtered to measure the absolute abundance of every unique TCRbeta CDR3 rearrangement. Productive Simpson clonality was computed per sample as the square root of Simpson's diversity index over productive rearrangements. In TCRdb, the immuneACCESS table is reduced to in-frame sequences with V and J assigned. These tables do not hold every clone; where another copy was compared, an unresolved V gene accounts for under half, and the others remain unexplained. The V and J calls and clone size were taken over from that table, and D and trimming were inferred from the DNA. Recorded for this sample are tens of thousands of clones; 75% to 90% of them occurred a single time. The ten largest clones take up under 40% of the sample.

The origin of this receptor is a woman over 75 with COVID-19, enrolled during active disease. The chain uses TRBV19 and TRBJ2-1; the D region possibly corresponds to TRBD2 (5 bases align). Sequencing used peripheral blood. The CDR3 has the sequence CASSIARGGYNEQFF. The DNA is TGTGCCAGTAGTATCGCTCGAGGAGGCTACAATGAGCAGTTCTTC.